This T cell receptor beta chain stems from a study of T cell clonality in common variable immunodeficiency. Overall study findings and caveats: Compared with controls, CVID subjects had fewer shared TCRbeta clones.

Germline lookup yields CDR1 MNHNS and CDR2 SASEGT. CDR3 length equals 12 residues. Assay used: immunoSEQ multiplex PCR; TCRdb lists only in-frame clones, some missing. This sample has fewer than 70,000 clones, each found more than once. In this sample, this clone turned up a few times. Antigen specificity is unknown. The CDR3 end lies 3 residues beyond the end of the read and is filled in from the germline J gene. Sequencing used peripheral blood mononuclear cells. The J gene is TRBJ1-2, the V gene TRBV6-1, with D maybe TRBD1 (5 bases). The sequence was collected from a person aged 18 to 75 in good health. CDR3 sequence reads: CASSEGGESYTF. The CDR3 bases that were read are TGTGCCAGCAGTGAAGGGGGCGAGAGC.